A single sample gave rise to the 26 T cell receptor beta chains below, sequenced in a study of shared clonotypes between healthy human individuals. The data were produced by immunoSEQ multiplex PCR, yet TCRdb's version contains in-frame clones alone and is incomplete. The sample records approximately 980,000 clones, over 75% being singletons. Sequencing input: memory CD4+ T cells sorted from blood. Regarding subset: CD45RA-negative fraction. These receptors all stem from a young man in good health.

As to this clone: The sample has other DNA sequences that encode this CDR3 too. The rearrangement uses TRBV18 and TRBJ1-2; tentative D call: TRBD1 (6 bases). The V end lost 3 bases, the J end lost 4 bases, and 9 bases lay between the germline ends. This CDR3 is 13 amino acids long. CDR1 KGHSH and CDR2 LQKENI come from the germline V gene. CDR3 bases: TGTGCCAGCTCACCCGGACAGTCCTATGGCTACACCTTC. This codes for CASSPGQSYGYTF.

The V gene is TRBV19, the J gene TRBJ2-1, with TRBD2 as a possible D gene (6 bases). This CDR3 spans 13 amino acids. Trimming cost V 7 bases and J 9 bases, with 16 bases left between them. The germline gives CDR1 LNHDA, CDR2 SQIVND (reference sequence). CDR3 region: CASTTTIAAEQFF. The DNA of the CDR3 is TGTGCCAGTACCACAACCATAGCGGCTGAGCAGTTCTTC.

The gene calls are TRBV15 and TRBJ2-7; D is unresolved. Deletions cut 0 bases from V and 3 bases from J, with 12 bases between. This CDR3 has 15 amino acids. Germline CDR1 and CDR2: LNHNV and YYDKDF (reference sequence). CDR3 residues: CATSRDRPNRYEQYF. For the CDR3, the DNA is TGTGCCACCAGCAGAGATCGGCCCAACCGCTACGAGCAGTACTTC.

A few counts support this clone. This sequence joins TRBV6-1 and TRBJ2-7; D remains unclear. V lost 1 base, J lost 4 bases, and 17 bases lay in between. The V gene's germline CDR1 is MNHNS and CDR2 SASEGT. The CDR3 runs to 16 residues. CDR3 residues: CASSEEVWGFQYEQYF. In nucleotides, the CDR3 is TGTGCCAGCAGTGAAGAGGTATGGGGATTCCAGTACGAGCAGTACTTC.

V gene TRBV6-1 combines with J gene TRBJ2-5; TRBD1 matches 12 bases. The CDR3 loop spans 14 amino acids. V lost 6 bases, J lost 5 bases, and 4 bases stayed unmatched. Germline V gene lookup returns CDR1 MNHNS and CDR2 SASEGT. This chain's CDR3 is CASRRDRGRETQYF. As DNA, the CDR3 is TGTGCCAGCAGAAGGGACAGGGGGCGGGAGACCCAGTACTTC.

V usage is TRBV5-1 and J usage is TRBJ2-3, with TRBD2 matching 7 bases. This CDR3 comprises 18 residues. With V trimmed by 4 bases and J by 7 bases, 21 bases remained unmatched. Germline V gene sequence: CDR1 SGHRS, CDR2 YFSETQ. CDR3 region: CASSSTPSPSGALNTQYF. The CDR3 DNA follows: TGCGCCAGCAGCAGCACACCCAGCCCCAGCGGGGCCTTGAATACGCAGTATTTT.

This chain uses TRBV5-4 with TRBJ1-2; D is undetermined. Trimming left V 4 bases short and J 5 bases short, with 18 bases between. The CDR3 contains 15 residues. Germline V CDR1 and CDR2: SGHNT, YYREEE (reference sequence). This CDR3 is CASSPAGSNSYGYTF. For the CDR3, the DNA is TGTGCCAGCAGCCCTGCGGGCAGCAATAGTTATGGCTACACCTTC.

This chain uses TRBV18 with TRBJ1-5, with 9 bases identical to TRBD1. CDR3 length: 14 residues. From germline, CDR1 is KGHSH and CDR2 LQKENI. With 4 bases clipped from V and 4 bases from J, the junction kept 2 bases outside the gene matches. The CDR3 region is CASSLTGGNQPQHF. CDR3 bases: TGTGCCAGCTCACTGACAGGGGGTAATCAGCCCCAGCATTTT.

The V gene is TRBV10-3, the J gene TRBJ2-1, with 9 bases fitting TRBD2. The trim removed 6 bases at V and 5 bases at J, leaving 5 bases unmatched. Germline V gene lookup returns CDR1 ENHRY and CDR2 SYGVKD. This CDR3 has 14 residues. The CDR3 bases are TGTGCCATCAGGACCGGGACTAGCCACAATGAGCAGTTCTTC. Translating gives CAIRTGTSHNEQFF.

The rearrangement joins TRBV5-1 to TRBJ1-1, with TRBD1 matching 7 bases. V shed 1 base, J shed 1 base, and the junction held 1 base outside the gene matches. Germline V gene sequence: CDR1 SGHRS, CDR2 YFSETQ. The CDR3 spans 14 residues. DNA of the CDR3: TGCGCCAGCAGCTTGACAGGGGAGAACACTGAAGCTTTCTTT. It encodes CASSLTGENTEAFF.

The chain joins TRBV30 to TRBJ1-1, with D unresolved. The germline V gene has CDR1 GTSNPN and CDR2 SVGIG (reference sequence). V was shortened by 2 bases and J by 2 bases, with 12 bases between the two germline ends. This CDR3 spans 14 amino acids. The CDR3 spells CAWSRNRANTEAFF. The CDR3 DNA reads as TGTGCCTGGAGTAGGAACAGAGCCAACACTGAAGCTTTCTTT.

This sequence joins TRBV5-6 and TRBJ2-7; 9 bases match TRBD1. The V gene end was trimmed by 2 bases and the J gene end by 4 bases; junction bases not matched to a gene: 10. Germline V lookup: CDR1 SGHDT, CDR2 YYEEEE. The CDR3 is 16 amino acids. CDR3 sequence (DNA): TGTGCCAGCAGCTTCTTAGTTACAGGGGGCGCGTACGAGCAGTACTTC. This gives the protein CASSFLVTGGAYEQYF.

This sequence joins TRBV5-1 and TRBJ2-5; D gene ambiguous. This CDR3 is 16 amino acids long. Per the germline V gene, CDR1 is SGHRS and CDR2 is YFSETQ. V dropped 5 bases and J dropped 4 bases, with 21 bases sitting between them. As DNA, the CDR3 is TGCGCCAGCAGTCCCGGGCCGGGTGGGGTGAGAGAGACCCAGTACTTC. Its translation: CASSPGPGGVRETQYF.

This clone was recorded many times. The chain is built from TRBV11-2 and TRBJ2-3; the D call may be TRBD1 or TRBD2 (6 bases each). Germline V gene data show CDR1 as SGHAT and CDR2 as FQNNGV. The CDR3 length is 17 residues. The V and J ends lost 5 bases and 0 bases respectively, with 18 bases between them. The CDR3 DNA sequence: TGTGCCAGCAGCGCGCGGGACTGGACAGTCAGCACAGATACGCAGTATTTT. This codes for CASSARDWTVSTDTQYF.

This rearrangement joins TRBV7-8 to TRBJ2-7; TRBD2 matches 7 bases. The germline gives CDR1 SGHVS, CDR2 FQNEAQ. V was clipped by 1 base and J by 3 bases; unmatched bases: 12. This CDR3 contains 17 residues. CDR3 protein: CASSLVGATSAGYEQYF. DNA of the CDR3: TGTGCCAGCAGCTTAGTAGGGGCTACTAGCGCAGGCTACGAGCAGTACTTC.

The V and J genes are TRBV20-1 and TRBJ2-5; D is undetermined. Germline V gene lookup returns CDR1 DFQATT and CDR2 SNEGSKA (reference sequence). CDR3 length equals 11 residues. CDR3 in DNA: TGCAGCGGACCTGTACAGGAGACCCAGTACTTC. It yields the protein CSGPVQETQYF.

The chain combines TRBV28 with TRBJ1-6, with no clear D. Germline V gene data show CDR1 as MDHEN and CDR2 as SYDVKM. The germline V and J ends were trimmed by 5 bases and 7 bases, with 12 bases remaining between them. There are 14 residues in the CDR3. CDR3 DNA sequence: TGTGCCAGCAGTGAGGGTCTTACGAATTCACCCCTCCACTTT. This encodes CASSEGLTNSPLHF.

The chain employs TRBV15 and TRBJ1-2, with D possibly TRBD1 on 5 matching bases. Germline lookup yields CDR1 LNHNV and CDR2 YYDKDF (reference sequence). CDR3 size: 15 residues. V dropped 5 bases and J dropped 4 bases, with 17 bases sitting between them. The CDR3 spells CATSGPGGGSYGYTF. The CDR3 nucleotides are TGTGCCACCAGCGGACCCGGGGGGGGGAGCTATGGCTACACCTTC. Drawing the rest from reference TRBV15 and TRBJ1-2, the complete variable domain is DAMVIQNPRYQVTQFGKPVTLSCSQTLNHNVMYWYQQKSSQAPKLLFHYYDKDFNNEADTPDNFQSRRPNTSFCFLDIRSPGLGDTAMYLCATSGPGGGSYGYTFGSGTRLTVV.

The rearrangement links TRBV11-3 to TRBJ1-2; D not resolved. V was trimmed by 0 bases and J by 4 bases, leaving 6 bases between them. From germline, CDR1 is SGHNT and CDR2 YENEEA. This CDR3 has 13 amino acids. CDR3 in DNA: TGTGCCAGCAGCTTAGACGGAACCTATGGCTACACCTTC. Translated: CASSLDGTYGYTF.

V and J are TRBV14 and TRBJ1-2; D is undetermined. The CDR3 covers 13 residues. V was shortened by 2 bases and J by 5 bases, with 9 bases between the two germline ends. Germline CDR1 is SGHDN and CDR2 is FVKESK. CDR3 amino acids: CASSQSRQYGYTF. CDR3 sequence (DNA): TGTGCCAGCAGCCAATCAAGACAATATGGCTACACCTTC.

The gene calls are TRBV6-1 and TRBJ2-3; no clear D. The CDR3 has 13 residues. CDR1 MNHNS and CDR2 SASEGT come from the germline V gene. V dropped 6 bases and J dropped 2 bases, with 9 bases sitting between them. The CDR3, as DNA: TGTGCCAGCAGCACCCCCATCACAGATACGCAGTATTTT. Its translation is CASSTPITDTQYF.

This chain joins TRBV6-5 and TRBJ1-2; D is uncertain. In germline, CDR1 is MNHEY, CDR2 SVGAGI. CDR3 length: 14 residues. V was pared by 5 bases and J by 4 bases, with 14 bases between. CDR3 bases: TGTGCCAGCAGTAAGGAGAGACCCATCTATGGCTACACCTTC. As protein: CASSKERPIYGYTF.

The table lists this clone with a count of one. The chain is built from TRBV6-4 and TRBJ2-3, with D tentatively TRBD1 or TRBD2 (5 bases each). CDR1 MRHNA and CDR2 SNTAGT come from the germline V gene. Trimming stripped 0 bases from V and 4 bases from J, with 8 bases between. This CDR3 comprises 14 residues. DNA for the CDR3: TGTGCCAGCAGTGACTCCTTGGGGGCAGATACGCAGTATTTT. Encoded protein: CASSDSLGADTQYF.

This chain connects TRBV6-1 to TRBJ2-1, with 7 bases lining up with TRBD2. This CDR3 contains 15 residues. V trimming: 6 bases; J trimming: 1 base; junction bases outside the gene matches: 6. Per the germline V gene, CDR1 is MNHNS and CDR2 is SASEGT. Written as DNA, the CDR3 is TGTGCCAGCAGGTTGATAGCGGGTTCCTACAATGAGCAGTTCTTC. Its translation is CASRLIAGSYNEQFF.

This chain joins TRBV7-9 and TRBJ1-3, with D tentatively TRBD1 (6 bases). V lost 4 bases and J 0 bases, leaving 13 bases between the germline ends. This CDR3 region has 16 residues. The germline V gene encodes CDR1 SEHNR and CDR2 FQNEAQ (reference sequence). This chain's CDR3 is CASSSGGGASGNTIYF. The CDR3 DNA follows: TGTGCCAGCAGCTCTGGGGGCGGGGCCTCTGGAAACACCATATATTTT.

This clone was detected a few times. The CDR3 sequence is CATSRAGINQPQHF. The CDR3 nucleotides are TGTGCCACCAGCAGAGCAGGGATCAATCAGCCCCAGCATTTT. The chain is built from TRBV15 and TRBJ1-5; maybe TRBD1 (5 bases). V lost 1 base and J lost 3, with 7 bases in between. The V gene's germline CDR1 is LNHNV and CDR2 YYDKDF (reference sequence). CDR3 length equals 14 residues.